The entry below gives a single T cell receptor beta chain sequence along with its context. Sequencing used immunoSEQ multiplex PCR; TCRdb keeps in-frame clones, though not all of them. The data show 35,000 to 45,000 clones, 70% to 90% seen once. Germline loops: CDR1 SQVTM, CDR2 ANQGSEA. This CDR3 spans 14 amino acids. V was shortened by 1 base and J by 5 bases, with 14 bases between the two germline ends. The data originate from a study of T cell changes during pregnancy in multiple sclerosis. This sequence was found in a female donor with multiple sclerosis, enrolled in a pregnancy study. Sequenced material: CD4+ T cells from peripheral blood mononuclear cells, taken after pregnancy. This chain connects TRBV29-1 to TRBJ1-2, with D tentatively TRBD1 (6 bases). The CDR3 reads CSVEVGVQGYGYTF. Here the CDR3 DNA reads TGCAGCGTTGAAGTTGGGGTACAGGGATATGGCTACACCTTC. The full variable domain, completed using reference TRBV29-1 and TRBJ1-2, is SAVISQKPSRDICQRGTSLTIQCQVDSQVTMMFWYRQQPGQSLTLIATANQGSEATYESGFVIDKFPISRPNLTFSTLTVSNMSPEDSSIYLCSVEVGVQGYGYTFGSGTRLTVV.